This T cell receptor (beta chain) was captured by sequencing in a study of tissue T cells after allogeneic stem cell transplantation. Study-wide points: Some tissue clones might be persisting host cells; their alloreactivity or antigen specificity was not determined. Blood and spleen captured only part of the tissue TCR repertoire.

Only a few counts were recorded for this clone. Its antigen is still unknown. Genes and germline are mouse. Assay used: immunoSEQ multiplex PCR; TCRdb lists only in-frame clones, some missing. The repertoire holds 15,000 to 20,000 clones, with about three quarters as singletons. The TCR sequence derives from a female BALB/c mouse in good health. MHC haplotype: H2-d. The sequencing input was spleen.

The CDR3 bases that were read are TGTGCCAGCAGTATAATAGGGGGCAACCAGGCTCCGCTT. Protein product: CASSIIGGNQAPL. The whole CDR3 is CASSIIGGNQAPLF. V gene TRBV19 combines with J gene TRBJ1-5; tentatively, D is TRBD1 (6 bases). The read comes to an end 1 residue before the CDR3 does, leaving the germline J gene to fill in the end. The CDR3 has 14 amino acids. CDR1 is FNHDT, CDR2 SITEND, per germline (reference sequence). The ends were cut back, 1 base at V and 3 bases at J, with 8 bases in the middle.